This T cell receptor (beta chain) derives from a study of vaccination effects on CD4 cells after COVID-19. Across the study: Each well held approximately 2.2 million PBMC cultured with around 9.2 ug/ml peptides and around 11 IU/ml IL-2. Study-wide points: Late after vaccination, infection- and vaccine-induced clones showed marked clonal contraction.

Culturing for about 9 days preceded CD4+ T cell isolation. On this clone: Antigen: not known.

Measured with immunoSEQ multiplex PCR; TCRdb has only the in-frame clones, and not every one. The sample consists of 37,000 or so clones, about four fifths of them appearing once. The CDR3 consists of 12 residues. V dropped 5 bases and J dropped 7; count of bases not matched to a gene: 2. Per the germline V gene, CDR1 is LNHDA and CDR2 is SQIVND (reference sequence). The sample was CD4+ T cells from PBMCs cultured without peptide, taken before COVID-19 vaccination. J is TRBJ1-5 and V is TRBV19, with TRBD1 matching over 7 bases. The TCR comes from a human donor who received a COVID-19 vaccine. CDR3 nucleotide sequence: TGTGCCAGTAGTGGACAGGCACAGCCCCAGCATTTT. Translating it yields CASSGQAQPQHF. Drawing the rest from reference TRBV19 and TRBJ1-5, the complete variable domain is DGGITQSPKYLFRKEGQNVTLSCEQNLNHDAMYWYRQDPGQGLRLIYYSQIVNDFQKGDIAEGYSVSREKKESFPLTVTSAQKNPTAFYLCASSGQAQPQHFGDGTRLSIL.